Below are 14 T cell receptor beta chains sequenced from a single sample in a study of beta chain features in type 1 diabetes. Study results and caveats: TCRB CDR3 length was moderately but significantly reduced in all four CD4+ subsets of Type 1 diabetes patients.

Every bit of the isolated RNA underwent reverse transcription, so sequencing read expressed TCRB transcripts. Repertoires were generated with immunoSEQ multiplex PCR, while TCRdb's copy carries only in-frame clones and drops some. The sample records around 650,000 clones, roughly an eighth being singletons. The antigens these receptors bind are not known. The sample comprised naive CD4+ T cells from blood. These receptors all come from a man aged 30 to 45 with type 1 diabetes.

This clone turned up a few times. The chain recombines TRBV4-3 with TRBJ1-3, with D perhaps matching TRBD1 (6 bases). Trimming removed 4 bases at V and 6 bases at J, with 19 bases between. CDR1 and CDR2 (germline): LGHNA, YSLEER. The CDR3 has 16 residues. In nucleotides, the CDR3 is TGCGCCAGCAGCCGCCAGGACAGCCCGAGTCAAAACACCATATATTTT. Amino acids: CASSRQDSPSQNTIYF.

This clone came up a few times. This specimen includes other DNA sequences encoding the same CDR3. The J gene is TRBJ1-2, the V gene TRBV7-9, with D unresolved. Germline V gene data show CDR1 as SEHNR and CDR2 as FQNEAQ (reference sequence). This CDR3 is built from 14 residues. V was pared by 3 bases and J by 3 bases, with 11 bases between. The CDR3 DNA reads as TGTGCCAGCAGCTTGGCCGGACGGCACTATGGCTACACCTTC. Translation gives CASSLAGRHYGYTF.

In its sample, this clone was seen a few times. The chain links TRBV4-3 to TRBJ1-5; D is ambiguous. CDR3 length equals 14 residues. The germline V and J ends were trimmed by 4 bases and 1 base, with 8 bases remaining between them. Germline V gene data show CDR1 as LGHNA and CDR2 as YSLEER. The CDR3 coding sequence is TGCGCCAGCAGCCTCGAGCCGAGCAATCAGCCCCAGCATTTT. Translating it yields CASSLEPSNQPQHF.

This clone was seen more than once but under ten times. V gene TRBV6-5 combines with J gene TRBJ2-7, with 8 bases aligning to TRBD1. Trimming removed 0 bases from V and 3 bases from J; junction bases left unmatched: 4. CDR3 length: 15 amino acids. CDR1 is MNHEY and CDR2 is SVGAGI in the germline V gene. The DNA for the CDR3 is TGTGCCAGCAGTTACTCTACGGGACAGGTCTACGAGCAGTACTTC. As protein: CASSYSTGQVYEQYF.

This chain connects TRBV6-5 to TRBJ2-1, with D maybe TRBD2 (6 bases). Germline V gives CDR1 MNHEY, CDR2 SVGAGI. The CDR3 sequence is 14 residues long. V was clipped by 5 bases and J by 6 bases, with 14 bases between them. DNA of the CDR3: TGTGCCAGCAGTCTTAAGGTGGGGGGCAATGAGCAGTTCTTC. Its protein is CASSLKVGGNEQFF.

This clone has more than one count but fewer than ten. The V and J genes are TRBV19 and TRBJ1-1; TRBD1 matches at 9 bases. The CDR3 extends over 16 amino acids. Germline loops: CDR1 LNHDA, CDR2 SQIVND (reference sequence). The J segment lost 1 base and the V segment lost 5 bases, leaving 8 bases of the junction unmatched. The CDR3 sequence: CASSADRGIRNTEAFF. The CDR3 nucleotides are TGTGCCAGTAGTGCGGACAGGGGTATTCGGAACACTGAAGCTTTCTTT.

This clone turned up a few times. The chain employs TRBV7-6 and TRBJ1-1; D uncertain. Germline CDR1 is SGHVS and CDR2 is FNYEAQ. V was pared by 2 bases and J by 0 bases, with 10 bases between. The CDR3 length is 15 residues. The CDR3 DNA reads as TGTGCCAGCAGCTTATACGCCGGTTTGAACACTGAAGCTTTCTTT. This translates into CASSLYAGLNTEAFF.

J is TRBJ2-3 and V is TRBV30; 8 positions agree with TRBD1. CDR1 and CDR2 from the germline V gene are GTSNPN and SVGIG (reference sequence). This CDR3 region has 14 residues. The V segment lost 7 bases and the J segment 1 base; nucleotides outside the gene matches: 7. CDR3 residues: CASTGQGRTDTQYF. In DNA, the CDR3 is TGTGCCTCCACAGGACAGGGCCGCACAGATACGCAGTATTTT. Drawing the rest from reference TRBV30 and TRBJ2-3, the complete variable domain is SQTIHQWPATLVQPVGSPLSLECTVEGTSNPNLYWYRQAAGRGLQLLFYSVGIGQISSEVPQNLSASRPQDRQFILSSKKLLLSDSGFYLCASTGQGRTDTQYFGPGTRLTVL.

This clone occurred a few times. The chain employs TRBV7-2 and TRBJ2-7; TRBD1 aligns across 10 bases. This CDR3 spans 15 amino acids. CDR1 and CDR2 from the germline V gene are SGHTA and FQGNSA. J was trimmed by 3 bases and V by 6 bases; bases with no gene match: 8. CDR3 amino acids: CASSLRDRGHYEQYF. In nucleotides, the CDR3 is TGTGCCAGCAGTCTCCGGGACAGGGGTCACTACGAGCAGTACTTC.

This clone was found a few times. V usage is TRBV7-2 and J usage is TRBJ1-2; D unclear. Trimming took 0 bases from V and 4 from J, leaving 9 bases between them. Germline V gene lookup returns CDR1 SGHTA and CDR2 FQGNSA. The CDR3 is 14 residues long. CDR3 sequence: CASSLATAFYGYTF. DNA for the CDR3: TGTGCCAGCAGCTTAGCCACAGCATTCTATGGCTACACCTTC.

This chain joins TRBV5-1 and TRBJ2-1; 8 bases line up with TRBD2. Looked up from germline, CDR1 is SGHRS and CDR2 is YFSETQ. CDR3 length: 16 residues. V trimming: 4 bases; J trimming: 0 bases; junction bases outside the gene matches: 6. The CDR3 region has the DNA TGCGCCAGCAGCCGGGGGGGCAGCAGCTCCTACAATGAGCAGTTCTTC. Its translation: CASSRGGSSSYNEQFF.

The table lists this clone with a few counts. The J gene is TRBJ2-7, the V gene TRBV14; possible D gene TRBD1, 5 bases. V was pared by 2 bases and J by 0 bases, with 17 bases between. The CDR3 has 17 amino acids. Germline V lookup: CDR1 SGHDN, CDR2 FVKESK. The CDR3 region is CASSQRITGDFSYEQYF. The CDR3 DNA is TGTGCCAGCAGCCAACGGATCACAGGAGACTTCTCCTACGAGCAGTACTTC.

With respect to this clone: Within the sample, other DNA sequences also encode this same CDR3. The rearrangement joins TRBV28 to TRBJ2-5, with D unclear. Germline CDR1 and CDR2: MDHEN and SYDVKM. Between the trimmed V and J ends, which lost 2 bases and 2 bases, there was a span of 6 bases. This CDR3 region has 13 residues. In nucleotides, the CDR3 is TGTGCCAGCAGTTTAGGGCAGCAAGAGACCCAGTACTTC. This gives the protein CASSLGQQETQYF.

The chain uses TRBV4-2 and TRBJ1-3; TRBD1 might be the D (5 bases). Germline-derived CDR1 and CDR2 are LGHNA and YNFKEQ. This CDR3 has 16 residues. The V gene lost 0 bases and the J gene lost 0 bases, with 9 bases spanning the gap. In nucleotides, the CDR3 is TGTGCCAGCAGCCAAGAAGGGACTCGCTCTGGAAACACCATATATTTT. This encodes CASSQEGTRSGNTIYF.